The 20 T cell receptor beta chains in this list originate from one sample, sequenced in a study of cytomegalovirus exposure and HLA in healthy donors. It was with 60 Vbeta and 13 Jbeta primers that the PCR ran. The protocol was immunoSEQ multiplex PCR, while the TCRdb copy is restricted to in-frame clones and leaves out a portion. The sample consists of 78,000 or so clones, roughly 65% of them appearing once. Sequencing was performed on PBMCs. All receptors come from a male donor in good health and CMV-seropositive.

The chain joins TRBV20-1 to TRBJ2-7; no clear D gene. The V gene lost 6 bases and the J gene lost 5 bases, with 5 bases spanning the gap. Germline V gene data show CDR1 as DFQATT and CDR2 as SNEGSKA (reference sequence). There are 9 residues in the CDR3. As DNA, the CDR3 is TGCAGTGCAGGAGACGAGCAGTACTTC. Amino acid sequence: CSAGDEQYF.

Turning to this clone: In the same sample, other DNA sequences code for this CDR3. This sequence joins TRBV6-1 and TRBJ1-1, with unresolved D. The CDR3 runs to 13 residues. Trimming shortened V by 0 bases and J by 4 bases, and 6 bases separated the two germline ends. Germline V gene lookup returns CDR1 MNHNS and CDR2 SASEGT. The CDR3, as DNA: TGTGCCAGCAGTGAAGCACGGGGCACTGAAGCTTTCTTT. Translating it yields CASSEARGTEAFF.

The CDR3 loop reads CAWSVDSVGYGYTF. CDR3 coding DNA: TGTGCCTGGAGTGTGGACTCGGTGGGCTATGGCTACACCTTC. The chain has TRBV30 and TRBJ1-2; D unresolved. V dropped 0 bases and J dropped 4 bases, with 12 bases sitting between them. Germline values: CDR1 GTSNPN, CDR2 SVGIG (reference sequence). The CDR3 consists of 14 residues.

This chain links TRBV27 with TRBJ2-2, with TRBD2 identical over 11 bases. The CDR3 extends over 20 amino acids. Per germline, CDR1 MNHEY and CDR2 SMNVEV (reference sequence). Trimming at V came to 4 bases and at J to 0 bases, leaving 13 bases not matched to a gene. The CDR3 loop is CASSSPFFSTSGANTGELFF. CDR3 sequence (DNA): TGTGCCAGCAGTTCCCCGTTTTTCTCGACTAGCGGGGCGAACACCGGGGAGCTGTTTTTT.

The chain uses TRBV2 and TRBJ2-5; TRBD2 matches at 14 bases. V lost 6 bases to trimming and J lost 4 bases; unmatched junction nucleotides: 4. CDR3 length: 15 amino acids. Germline V lookup: CDR1 SNHLY, CDR2 FYNNEI. Here the CDR3 reads CASSRGTSGGETQYF. DNA of the CDR3: TGTGCCAGCAGCCGAGGGACTAGCGGGGGAGAGACCCAGTACTTC.

The rearrangement joins TRBV10-3 to TRBJ1-1, with no clear D. Germline V gene data show CDR1 as ENHRY and CDR2 as SYGVKD. The CDR3 extends over 11 amino acids. Trimming left V 8 bases short and J 11 bases short, with 15 bases between. CDR3 loop: CAIEGSGGAFF. The CDR3, as DNA: TGTGCCATCGAAGGATCTGGCGGCGCTTTCTTT.

The chain combines TRBV6-4 with TRBJ2-1; possible D gene TRBD1, 6 bases. Trimming took off 4 bases at V and 2 bases at J, with 12 bases between the two ends. The germline gives CDR1 MRHNA, CDR2 SNTAGT. The CDR3 runs 15 residues. CDR3 amino acids: CASSAQGTTYNEQFF. CDR3 nucleotide sequence: TGTGCCAGCAGTGCCCAGGGGACAACCTACAATGAGCAGTTCTTC.

This chain links TRBV2 with TRBJ1-5; D gene uncertain. The CDR3 length is 14 residues. The germline gives CDR1 SNHLY, CDR2 FYNNEI. Trimming took off 8 bases at V and 2 bases at J, with 13 bases between the two ends. The chain's CDR3 is CASRVGVGNQPQHF. CDR3 nucleotides: TGTGCCAGCCGGGTTGGTGTGGGCAATCAGCCCCAGCATTTT.

This clone was seen a few times. J is TRBJ1-3 and V is TRBV28, with no clear D. V dropped 6 bases and J dropped 1 base, with 13 bases sitting between them. CDR3 length: 15 amino acids. From germline, CDR1 is MDHEN and CDR2 SYDVKM. The DNA for the CDR3 is TGTGCCAGCAGGGCCAGCGGAGGGTCTGGAAACACCATATATTTT. Translated, it gives CASRASGGSGNTIYF.

The V and J genes are TRBV9 and TRBJ2-7, with 8 bases fitting TRBD1. V was clipped by 4 bases and J by 3 bases; unmatched bases: 12. CDR1 and CDR2 (germline): SGDLS, YYNGEE. This CDR3 contains 16 residues. Here the CDR3 DNA reads TGTGCCAGCAGCCCCCCCGCCGGGACAGGAGTCTACGAGCAGTACTTC. This translates into CASSPPAGTGVYEQYF. Together with reference TRBV9 and TRBJ2-7, the CDR3 gives the full variable domain: DSGVTQTPKHLITATGQRVTLRCSPRSGDLSVYWYQQSLDQGLQFLIQYYNGEERAKGNILERFSAQQFPDLHSELNLSSLELGDSALYFCASSPPAGTGVYEQYFGPGTRLTVT.

The chain uses TRBV7-2 and TRBJ2-1; 12 bases fit TRBD2. CDR1 is SGHTA and CDR2 is FQGNSA in the germline V gene. V was pared by 5 bases and J by 7 bases, with 6 bases of the junction left unmatched. The length of the CDR3 is 15 residues. This CDR3 reads CASSTRLAGANEQFF. The CDR3 coding sequence is TGTGCCAGCAGCACAAGACTAGCGGGAGCAAATGAGCAGTTCTTC.

V gene TRBV7-9 combines with J gene TRBJ1-1; D remains ambiguous. CDR1 and CDR2 from the germline V gene are SEHNR and FQNEAQ (reference sequence). The CDR3 is 14 amino acids. V was trimmed by 5 bases and J by 1 base, leaving 11 bases between them. The CDR3 coding sequence is TGTGCCAGCAGCAACAATCGGGAGAACACTGAAGCTTTCTTT. Residues: CASSNNRENTEAFF.

The chain combines TRBV2 with TRBJ2-3; a possible D gene is TRBD2 (6 bases). In germline, CDR1 is SNHLY, CDR2 FYNNEI. This CDR3 is 14 amino acids long. Trimming left V 4 bases short and J 0 bases short, with 8 bases between. The CDR3 DNA is TGTGCCAGCAGTGCGCGGGGAAGCACAGATACGCAGTATTTT. It encodes CASSARGSTDTQYF. The complete variable domain, with remaining parts taken from reference TRBV2 and TRBJ2-3, reads EPEVTQTPSHQVTQMGQEVILRCVPISNHLYFYWYRQILGQKVEFLVSFYNNEISEKSEIFDDQFSVERPDGSNFTLKIRSTKLEDSAMYFCASSARGSTDTQYFGPGTRLTVL.

V is TRBV2 and J is TRBJ2-7; D might be TRBD1 (6 bases). This CDR3 spans 11 amino acids. V lost 5 bases and J 12 bases, leaving 14 bases between the germline ends. The V gene's germline CDR1 is SNHLY and CDR2 FYNNEI. In DNA form, the CDR3 reads TGTGCCAGCAGTACAGACCGAGGGGGGTACTTC. It codes for CASSTDRGGYF.

The rearrangement links TRBV5-4 to TRBJ2-7, with TRBD1 matching 7 bases. After removal of 2 bases from V and 3 bases from J, the junction contained 2 bases not matched to a gene. This CDR3 has 13 residues. In germline, CDR1 is SGHNT, CDR2 YYREEE (reference sequence). This CDR3 is CASSLPGGYEQYF. DNA of the CDR3: TGTGCCAGCAGCTTACCAGGGGGCTACGAGCAGTACTTC.

The chain has TRBV5-6 and TRBJ2-5; 7 bases match TRBD2. The DNA matches TRBJ2-7 better at its end, which makes the J call doubtful. Germline V gene lookup returns CDR1 SGHDT and CDR2 YYEEEE. This CDR3 contains 13 residues. The CDR3 loop reads CASSYGTNYEQYF. CDR3 DNA sequence: TGTGCCAGCAGCTATGGGACTAACTACGAGCAGTACTTC.

This chain joins TRBV30 and TRBJ1-2, with D possibly matching TRBD1 (5 bases). V shed 1 base and J shed 9 bases, with 12 bases lying between them. Per germline, CDR1 GTSNPN and CDR2 SVGIG (reference sequence). The length of the CDR3 is 12 residues. CDR3: CAWSASSGRYTF. The CDR3 DNA reads TGTGCCTGGAGTGCGAGCTCAGGGCGCTACACCTTC.

V gene TRBV7-9 combines with J gene TRBJ2-1, with D unclear. The germline V and J ends were trimmed by 5 bases and 8 bases, with 7 bases remaining between them. Germline values: CDR1 SEHNR, CDR2 FQNEAQ (reference sequence). The CDR3 consists of 11 residues. The CDR3 loop reads CASSAPDEQFF. CDR3 nucleotides: TGTGCCAGCAGCGCGCCTGATGAGCAGTTCTTC. The full variable domain, completed using reference TRBV7-9 and TRBJ2-1, is DTGVSQNPRHKITKRGQNVTFRCDPISEHNRLYWYRQTLGQGPEFLTYFQNEAQLEKSRLLSDRFSAERPKGSFSTLEIQRTEQGDSAMYLCASSAPDEQFFGPGTRLTVL.

The chain links TRBV5-1 to TRBJ1-5, with a possible D match to TRBD1 (6 bases). Per germline, CDR1 SGHRS and CDR2 YFSETQ. This CDR3 region has 15 residues. V was pared by 0 bases and J by 3 bases, with 10 bases between. The DNA of the CDR3 is TGCGCCAGCAGCTTGGAGGGGGTCTACAATCAGCCCCAGCATTTT. This codes for CASSLEGVYNQPQHF.

This clone turned up a few times. V gene TRBV28 combines with J gene TRBJ2-3, with 10 bases that match TRBD1. Germline CDR1 is MDHEN and CDR2 is SYDVKM. With 7 bases clipped from V and 1 base from J, the junction kept 2 bases outside the gene matches. CDR3 size: 14 residues. The CDR3 region is CASMGTGGTDTQYF. DNA for the CDR3: TGTGCCAGCATGGGGACAGGGGGCACAGATACGCAGTATTTT.